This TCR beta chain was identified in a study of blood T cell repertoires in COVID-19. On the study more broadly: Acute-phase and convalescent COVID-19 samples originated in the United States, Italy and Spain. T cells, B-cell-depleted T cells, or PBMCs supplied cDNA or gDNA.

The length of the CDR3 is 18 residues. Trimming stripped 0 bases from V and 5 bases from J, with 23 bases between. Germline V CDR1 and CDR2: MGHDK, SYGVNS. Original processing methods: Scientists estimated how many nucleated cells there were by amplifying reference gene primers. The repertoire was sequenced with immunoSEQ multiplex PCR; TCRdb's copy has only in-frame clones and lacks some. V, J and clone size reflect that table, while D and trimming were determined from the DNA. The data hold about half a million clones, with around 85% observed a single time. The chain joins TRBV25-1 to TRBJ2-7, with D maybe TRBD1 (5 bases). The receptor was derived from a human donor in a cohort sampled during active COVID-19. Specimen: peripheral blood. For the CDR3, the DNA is TGTGCCAGCAGTGAATATATCTCTTCGGGCAGGGTCATAAACGAGCAGTACTTC. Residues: CASSEYISSGRVINEQYF.